Listed here is a single T cell receptor beta chain. This sample stems from a study of blood T cell repertoires in COVID-19. Overall study context: T cells, B-cell-depleted T cells, or PBMCs provided the cDNA or gDNA that served as material.

V was pared by 1 base and J by 2 bases, with 2 bases of the junction left unmatched. Germline loops: CDR1 SGHAT, CDR2 FQNNGV. This CDR3 contains 15 residues. The authors' processing: Reference gene primer amplification gave nucleated cell count estimates. The table came from immunoSEQ multiplex PCR; TCRdb's copy has only in-frame clones and leaves some out. The DNA gave D and trimming, while V, J and clone size come from that table. The repertoire has some 50,000 clones, approximately 90% of them found once; the top ten carry 1.6%. The chain has TRBV11-2 and TRBJ1-5; 7 positions match TRBD1. This TCR was recovered from a man in his sixties with acute or convalescent COVID-19. The sample consisted of peripheral blood. As DNA, the CDR3 is TGTGCCAGCAGCTTAGGAGACAGGGGCAATCAGCCCCAGCATTTT. It codes for CASSLGDRGNQPQHF.